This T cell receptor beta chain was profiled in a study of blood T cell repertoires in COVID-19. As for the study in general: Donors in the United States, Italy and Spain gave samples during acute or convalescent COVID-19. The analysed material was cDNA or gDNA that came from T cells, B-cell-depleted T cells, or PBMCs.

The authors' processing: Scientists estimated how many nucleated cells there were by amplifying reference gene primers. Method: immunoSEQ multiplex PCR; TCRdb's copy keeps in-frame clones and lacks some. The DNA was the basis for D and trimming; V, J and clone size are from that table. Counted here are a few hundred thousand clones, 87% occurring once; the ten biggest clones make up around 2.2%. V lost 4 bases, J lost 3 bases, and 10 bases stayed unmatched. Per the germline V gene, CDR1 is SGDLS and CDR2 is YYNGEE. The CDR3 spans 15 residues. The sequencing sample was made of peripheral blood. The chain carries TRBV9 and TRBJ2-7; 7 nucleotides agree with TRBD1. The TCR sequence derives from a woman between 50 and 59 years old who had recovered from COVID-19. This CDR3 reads CASSPLPGQNYEQYF. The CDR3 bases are TGTGCCAGCAGCCCTCTCCCGGGACAGAACTACGAGCAGTACTTC.